Listed here is a single T cell receptor (beta chain). The antigen is undetermined. This sample includes further DNA sequences coding for the same CDR3. The isolated RNA, all of it, was reverse transcribed, so expressed TCRB transcripts were what got sequenced. Naive, central memory and regulatory T cell samples produced a mean of about 4 million reads. Produced via immunoSEQ multiplex PCR; TCRdb's table is partial and in-frame only. The table lists some 700,000 clones, about an eighth of them singletons, with less than 0.025% in the top ten. The sample belongs to a study of beta chain features in type 1 diabetes. Points from the study as a whole: High-TCR-expressing cells could be over-represented by cDNA sequencing. Patients' naive, central memory and Treg TCRB repertoires seemed closer to one another than those of healthy donors. Junctions at VDJ sites from type 1 diabetes patients had fewer insertions and more deletions. Significant though moderate, a shortening of TCRB CDR3s appeared in all four CD4+ subsets of Type 1 diabetes patients.

V lost 2 bases to trimming and J lost 0 bases, with 3 bases between them. The CDR3 length is 13 residues. Germline V gives CDR1 KGHSH, CDR2 LQKENI. The rearrangement links TRBV18 to TRBJ2-3; D is undetermined. The TCR was taken from a man younger than 30 with type 1 diabetes. Sequenced input: naive CD4+ T cells from blood. The CDR3 DNA reads TGTGCCAGCTCACCAAGTAGCACAGATACGCAGTATTTT. This sequence encodes CASSPSSTDTQYF.